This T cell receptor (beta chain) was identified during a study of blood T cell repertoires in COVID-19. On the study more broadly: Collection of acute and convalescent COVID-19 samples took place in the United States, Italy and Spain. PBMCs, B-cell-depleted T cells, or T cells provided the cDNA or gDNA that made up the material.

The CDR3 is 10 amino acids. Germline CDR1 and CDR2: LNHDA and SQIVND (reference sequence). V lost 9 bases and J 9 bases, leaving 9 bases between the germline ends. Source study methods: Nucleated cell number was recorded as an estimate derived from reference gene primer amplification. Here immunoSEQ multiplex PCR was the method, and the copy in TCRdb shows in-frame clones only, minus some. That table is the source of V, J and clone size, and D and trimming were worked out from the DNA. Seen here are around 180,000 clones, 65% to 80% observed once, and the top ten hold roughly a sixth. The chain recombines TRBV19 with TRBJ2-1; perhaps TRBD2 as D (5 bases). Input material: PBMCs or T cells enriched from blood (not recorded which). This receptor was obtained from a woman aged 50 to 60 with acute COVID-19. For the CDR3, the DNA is TGTGCCAGCGGGAAACCTGAGCAGTTCTTC. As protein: CASGKPEQFF.